This T cell receptor beta chain was recovered during a study of shared clonotypes between healthy human individuals. Negatively enriched CD4+ T cells were divided by CD45RA into naive and memory. This CDR3 is 16 amino acids long. The germline gives CDR1 LNHNV, CDR2 YYDKDF (reference sequence). Trimming stripped 3 bases from V and 0 bases from J, with 11 bases between. Profiled with immunoSEQ multiplex PCR; TCRdb holds only in-frame clones, not every one. This sample has roughly 2.2 million clones, with about nine tenths found just once. Input material: naive CD4+ T cells from PBMCs. Subset denoted: CD45RA+ positively selected. The clonotype was recovered from a man aged 18 to 29 in good health. Some clones in this sample may be carry-over from other donors' samples. The J gene is TRBJ1-4, the V gene TRBV15, with a tentative D call TRBD1 (5 bases). The CDR3 DNA is TGTGCCACCAGCAGCGGTGTAGGGGCAACTAATGAAAAACTGTTTTTT. Its protein product is CATSSGVGATNEKLFF.